The present entry profiles one T cell receptor (beta chain) with its context. The sample comes from a study of cytomegalovirus exposure and HLA in healthy donors. Germline lookup yields CDR1 PRHDT and CDR2 FYEKMQ (reference sequence). CDR3 size: 17 residues. V gave up 0 bases and J gave up 0 bases, with 12 bases separating them. With 60 Vbeta and 13 Jbeta primers, the PCR was carried out. Profiled with immunoSEQ multiplex PCR; TCRdb holds only in-frame clones, not every one. The profile covers 82,000 or so clones, with around four fifths appearing a single time and more than 5.5% taken by the ten largest.

The chain links TRBV13 to TRBJ1-5; TRBD1 might be the D (5 bases). This clonotype was obtained from a woman aged 50 to 60 in good health and CMV-seropositive. What was sequenced was PBMCs. The CDR3 nucleotides read TGTGCCAGCAGCTTAGGCCGCGGGGGAAATAGCAATCAGCCCCAGCATTTT. This encodes CASSLGRGGNSNQPQHF.